The 12 T cell receptor beta chains given below trace back to one sample, sequenced in a study of early T cells in non-severe SARS-CoV-2 infection. A single record per CDR3 protein comes from TCRdb applying MiXCR to the 5' RACE reads. Of about 80,000 distinct CDR3 sequences in the sample, about 6% were seen once. Specimen: whole blood. These TCRs come from an adult who was a healthcare worker with PCR-confirmed SARS-CoV-2 infection or an uninfected control (not recorded which).

This chain connects TRBV5-1 to TRBJ2-1, with 9 bases lining up with TRBD2. Per germline, CDR1 SGHRS and CDR2 YFSETQ. This CDR3 region has 15 residues. V shed 0 bases and J 5 bases; nucleotides not matched to a gene: 3. This chain's CDR3 is CASSLVASGNNEQFF. CDR3 nucleotide sequence: TGCGCCAGCAGCTTGGTGGCTAGCGGGAACAATGAGCAGTTCTTC. Together with reference TRBV5-1 and TRBJ2-1, the CDR3 gives the full variable domain: KAGVTQTPRYLIKTRGQQVTLSCSPISGHRSVSWYQQTPGQGLQFLFEYFSETQRNKGNFPGRFSGRQFSNSRSEMNVSTLELGDSALYLCASSLVASGNNEQFFGPGTRLTVL.

This clonotype was detected once. The rearrangement uses TRBV7-2 and TRBJ2-7; perhaps D is TRBD1 or TRBD2 (6 bases each). The CDR3 length is 15 residues. The V end was cut by 3 bases, the J end by 11 bases, with 23 bases between. Germline V gene sequence: CDR1 SGHTA, CDR2 FQGNSA. CDR3 protein: CASSLGGQVATQKYF. In nucleotides, the CDR3 is TGTGCCAGCAGCTTGGGGGGCCAGGTTGCTACGCAAAAGTACTTC.

This clonotype was picked up many times. This chain joins TRBV4-2 and TRBJ2-6, with D maybe TRBD1 (5 bases). CDR1 is LGHNA, CDR2 YNFKEQ, per germline. V lost 2 bases and J 2 bases, leaving 13 bases between the germline ends. This CDR3 region has 17 residues. The CDR3 nucleotides read TGTGCCAGCAGCCAAACATGGGCACAGGCTGGGGCCAACGTCCTGACTTTC. This gives the protein CASSQTWAQAGANVLTF.

The chain recombines TRBV29-1 with TRBJ1-2, with 9 bases aligning to TRBD1. Germline V gene lookup returns CDR1 SQVTM and CDR2 ANQGSEA. The CDR3 runs 15 residues. V was pared by 0 bases and J by 5 bases, with 7 bases of the junction left unmatched. The CDR3 DNA sequence: TGCAGCGTTGAAGATACGAGACAGGGGGTTTATGGCTACACCTTC. Its translation: CSVEDTRQGVYGYTF.

This clonotype was counted a single time. The chain recombines TRBV4-3 with TRBJ1-4, with D tentatively TRBD1 (6 bases). V lost 2 bases, J lost 0 bases, and 7 bases lay in between. CDR3 size: 15 residues. The germline V gene encodes CDR1 LGHNA and CDR2 YSLEER. CDR3 coding DNA: TGCGCCAGCAGCCAAACAGGGACAACTAATGAAAAACTGTTTTTT. Its translation is CASSQTGTTNEKLFF.

Only a few counts were recorded for this clonotype. The chain recombines TRBV9 with TRBJ2-7; D unresolved. CDR3 length: 12 amino acids. V gave up 4 bases and J gave up 5 bases, with 10 bases separating them. The germline CDR1 and CDR2 sequences are SGDLS and YYNGEE. This CDR3 is CASSPAGHEQYF. CDR3 coding DNA: TGTGCCAGCAGCCCCGCCGGGCACGAGCAGTACTTC.

In this sample, this clonotype turned up many times. The chain recombines TRBV3-1 with TRBJ1-4; possible D gene TRBD1, 6 bases. V shed 1 base and J shed 6 bases, with 12 bases lying between them. Germline V gene sequence: CDR1 LGHDT, CDR2 YNNKEL (reference sequence). This CDR3 comprises 15 residues. The CDR3, as DNA: TGTGCCAGCAGCCAAGTGGGGGGGCGCGATGAAAAACTGTTTTTT. It codes for CASSQVGGRDEKLFF.

This clonotype was counted many times. J is TRBJ1-4 and V is TRBV7-2; 9 nucleotides align to TRBD1. V dropped 6 bases and J dropped 8; count of bases not matched to a gene: 10. CDR3 length: 15 amino acids. Germline V gives CDR1 SGHTA, CDR2 FQGNSA. The CDR3 DNA follows: TGTGCCAGCAGAGAGGGCGGACAGGGGAGGGAAAAACTGTTTTTT. The encoded protein is CASREGGQGREKLFF.

The chain carries TRBV7-9 and TRBJ2-2; D unresolved. Germline V gene sequence: CDR1 SEHNR, CDR2 FQNEAQ (reference sequence). The CDR3 has 14 amino acids. V lost 6 bases to trimming and J lost 7 bases, with 15 bases between them. The CDR3 sequence is CASREWTVGGELFF. The CDR3 DNA reads as TGTGCCAGCAGAGAATGGACGGTGGGCGGGGAGCTGTTTTTT.

The V and J genes are TRBV6-6 and TRBJ2-1; 12 bases are a match to TRBD2. Germline V gene data show CDR1 as MNHNY and CDR2 as SVGAGI (reference sequence). The V segment lost 5 bases and the J segment 7 bases; nucleotides outside the gene matches: 6. CDR3 length: 15 amino acids. The CDR3 region has the DNA TGTGCCAGCAGTACTAGCGGGAGGTCTATGAATGAGCAGTTCTTC. As protein: CASSTSGRSMNEQFF.

This clonotype was observed many times. The chain carries TRBV7-2 and TRBJ2-5, with a possible D match to TRBD2 (6 bases). CDR1 and CDR2 from the germline V gene are SGHTA and FQGNSA. There are 14 residues in the CDR3. The V end lost 5 bases, the J end lost 5 bases, and 15 bases lay between the germline ends. The DNA for the CDR3 is TGTGCCAGCAGCCCAGAGGGACTTCGGGAGACCCAGTACTTC. Its protein is CASSPEGLRETQYF.

The V call is TRBV28, the J call TRBJ2-1; TRBD1 matches at 11 bases. This CDR3 has 16 amino acids. The V gene's germline CDR1 is MDHEN and CDR2 SYDVKM. V lost 4 bases and J lost 6; bases outside the gene matches: 8. DNA of the CDR3: TGTGCCAGCAGTTCGGTAGGACAGGGGGCGCGCAATGAGCAGTTCTTC. Protein sequence: CASSSVGQGARNEQFF.